The 16 T cell receptor beta chains presented below share a single source sample, sequenced in a study of blood T cell repertoires in COVID-19. Clones were read by immunoSEQ multiplex PCR, and TCRdb kept only the in-frame ones, dropping some. The sample carries some 180,000 clones, around 80% recorded once. The source material was peripheral blood. These receptors were taken from a human donor in a cohort sampled during active COVID-19.

In this sample, this clone turned up a few times. The chain carries TRBV7-9 and TRBJ1-1, with D possibly being TRBD1 (6 bases). Trimming removed 8 bases from V and 1 base from J, with 14 bases in between. CDR1 and CDR2 from the germline V gene are SEHNR and FQNEAQ (reference sequence). The length of the CDR3 is 14 residues. The CDR3 DNA reads as TGTGCCAGCGTCAGGGGCAGCCCGAACACTGAAGCTTTCTTT. Protein: CASVRGSPNTEAFF. Looking up the rest from reference TRBV7-9 and TRBJ1-1 gives the full variable domain: DTGVSQNPRHKITKRGQNVTFRCDPISEHNRLYWYRQTLGQGPEFLTYFQNEAQLEKSRLLSDRFSAERPKGSFSTLEIQRTEQGDSAMYLCASVRGSPNTEAFFGQGTRLTVV.

V gene TRBV6-6 combines with J gene TRBJ2-3; 9 positions match TRBD2. The CDR3 sequence is 16 residues long. From germline, CDR1 is MNHNY and CDR2 SVGAGI (reference sequence). Trimming cost V 0 bases and J 3 bases; bases outside gene matches: 4. CDR3 sequence: CASSYSLTSGTDTQYF. The CDR3 coding sequence is TGTGCCAGCAGTTACTCGCTGACTAGCGGTACAGATACGCAGTATTTT.

The J gene is TRBJ2-7, the V gene TRBV7-8, with 11 bases aligning to TRBD1. Per the germline V gene, CDR1 is SGHVS and CDR2 is FQNEAQ. With 7 bases clipped from V and 4 bases from J, the junction kept 9 bases outside the gene matches. The CDR3 contains 15 residues. The DNA of the CDR3 is TGTGCCAGCACCAACCTGGGGACAGGGGGTTACGAGCAGTACTTC. This encodes CASTNLGTGGYEQYF.

The V call is TRBV5-1, the J call TRBJ1-4, with D hard to call. The germline V and J ends were trimmed by 0 bases and 5 bases, with 8 bases remaining between them. This CDR3 has 14 amino acids. In germline, CDR1 is SGHRS, CDR2 YFSETQ. CDR3 sequence: CASSLGPGNEKLFF. In nucleotides, the CDR3 is TGCGCCAGCAGCTTGGGGCCGGGGAATGAAAAACTGTTTTTT.

This chain links TRBV5-4 with TRBJ2-6; the match to TRBD1 covers 7 bases. This CDR3 region has 15 residues. Unmatched junction bases numbered 0, after V lost 0 bases and J lost 3 bases. CDR1 and CDR2 (germline): SGHNT, YYREEE (reference sequence). The CDR3 protein is CASSLGQGGANVLTF. The CDR3 DNA reads as TGTGCCAGCAGCTTGGGACAGGGTGGGGCCAACGTCCTGACTTTC.

V usage is TRBV6-5 and J usage is TRBJ2-7, with a tentative D call TRBD2 (5 bases). Germline V gene lookup returns CDR1 MNHEY and CDR2 SVGAGI. The CDR3 loop spans 12 amino acids. V was shortened by 6 bases and J by 4 bases, with 10 bases between the two germline ends. Written as DNA, the CDR3 is TGTGCCAGCAGGAGCGGAGGATACGAGCAGTACTTC. The encoded protein is CASRSGGYEQYF.

The chain joins TRBV7-2 to TRBJ2-5, with D possibly TRBD2 on 5 matching bases. Trimming removed 4 bases from V and 4 bases from J, with 13 bases in between. The CDR3 is 14 amino acids. The germline V gene has CDR1 SGHTA and CDR2 FQGNSA. The CDR3 sequence: CASSSASGGETQYF. CDR3 bases: TGTGCCAGCAGCTCAGCTTCAGGAGGAGAGACCCAGTACTTC.

This clone was detected only a few times. The rearrangement joins TRBV6-6 to TRBJ1-3, with TRBD1 identical over 7 bases. The CDR3 is 16 amino acids. Germline V gene sequence: CDR1 MNHNY, CDR2 SVGAGI (reference sequence). Germline trimming cut 5 bases from V and 0 bases from J; bases unmatched to any gene: 7. The CDR3 sequence: CASSRQGGNSGNTIYF. CDR3 DNA sequence: TGTGCCAGCAGTCGACAGGGAGGAAACTCTGGAAACACCATATATTTT.

The V call is TRBV12-3 or TRBV12-4, the J call TRBJ2-5; weak D call: TRBD1 (6 bases). Trimming pared 6 bases from V and 1 base from J, leaving 9 bases between. The CDR3 is 13 amino acids. This CDR3 is CASSGQIQETQYF. The CDR3 nucleotides are TGTGCCAGCAGCGGACAGATCCAAGAGACCCAGTACTTC.

This rearrangement joins TRBV12-3 or TRBV12-4 to TRBJ2-7, with D hard to call. Trimming shortened V by 6 bases and J by 5 bases, and 11 bases separated the two germline ends. This CDR3 region has 12 residues. The CDR3 spells CASSYTLHEQYF. The CDR3 nucleotides read TGTGCCAGCAGCTATACTCTCCACGAGCAGTACTTC.

There are a few counts of this clone. One junction end does not reproduce the germline sequence, and a read error may be involved. The chain employs TRBV4-1 and TRBJ1-2; no definite D call. The CDR3 spans 13 residues. Germline V lookup: CDR1 MGHRA, CDR2 YSYEKL. CDR3 sequence reads: CASSQDNSYGYTF. The CDR3 DNA follows: TGCGCCAGCAGTCAAGATAACAGCTATGGCTACACCTTC.

This clone appeared a few times. The CDR3 DNA follows: TGTGCCAGTAGGCCGGGACAGGGGTTATATGAGCAGTTCTTC. Translated: CASRPGQGLYEQFF. This chain connects TRBV19 to TRBJ2-1, with 10 positions matching TRBD1. Per the germline V gene, CDR1 is LNHDA and CDR2 is SQIVND (reference sequence). The CDR3 spans 14 residues. The V gene end was trimmed by 6 bases and the J gene end by 8 bases; junction bases not matched to a gene: 7.

The chain recombines TRBV2 with TRBJ2-1, with D tentatively TRBD2 (5 bases). Between the trimmed V and J ends, which lost 7 bases and 3 bases, there was a span of 10 bases. This CDR3 is 13 amino acids long. Germline loops: CDR1 SNHLY, CDR2 FYNNEI. The CDR3 coding sequence is TGTGCCAGCACCAAGAGGGACTACAATGAGCAGTTCTTC. It translates to CASTKRDYNEQFF. The whole variable domain, filled in from reference TRBV2 and TRBJ2-1, reads EPEVTQTPSHQVTQMGQEVILRCVPISNHLYFYWYRQILGQKVEFLVSFYNNEISEKSEIFDDQFSVERPDGSNFTLKIRSTKLEDSAMYFCASTKRDYNEQFFGPGTRLTVL.

The V gene is TRBV3-1 (or the pseudogene TRBV3-2), the J gene TRBJ1-6, with TRBD1 identical over 8 bases. Germline lookup yields CDR1 LGHDT and CDR2 YNNKEL (reference sequence). The CDR3 has 16 amino acids. J was trimmed by 8 bases and V by 1 base; bases with no gene match: 7. CDR3 region: CASSQGPGGTDSPLHF. In DNA, the CDR3 is TGTGCCAGCAGCCAAGGTCCAGGGGGCACGGATTCACCCCTCCACTTT.

The CDR3 sequence: CASSEAEYGYTF. CDR3 nucleotide sequence: TGTGCCAGCAGTGAAGCTGAGTATGGCTACACCTTC. This chain joins TRBV2 and TRBJ1-2; the D is unclear. The CDR3 length is 12 residues. Germline loops: CDR1 SNHLY, CDR2 FYNNEI. The ends were cut back, 0 bases at V and 5 bases at J, with 4 bases in the middle. Combining the CDR3 with reference TRBV2 and TRBJ1-2 gives the whole variable domain EPEVTQTPSHQVTQMGQEVILRCVPISNHLYFYWYRQILGQKVEFLVSFYNNEISEKSEIFDDQFSVERPDGSNFTLKIRSTKLEDSAMYFCASSEAEYGYTFGSGTRLTVV.

The chain has TRBV4-1 and TRBJ2-3; no clear D gene. Trimming took 0 bases from V and 0 from J, leaving 13 bases between them. In germline, CDR1 is MGHRA, CDR2 YSYEKL. This CDR3 spans 17 amino acids. CDR3 nucleotides: TGCGCCAGCAGCCAAGATTGGCGGCCACTCAGCACAGATACGCAGTATTTT. This sequence encodes CASSQDWRPLSTDTQYF.